Each of the 16 T cell receptor beta chains below was sequenced from the same sample in a study of blood T cell repertoires in COVID-19. The repertoire was sequenced with immunoSEQ multiplex PCR; TCRdb's copy has only in-frame clones and lacks some. This sample has roughly 40,000 clones, with around 75% found just once. Sequenced material: peripheral blood. The receptors here all came from an elderly man with acute or convalescent COVID-19.

Only a few counts were recorded for this clone. The genes are TRBV7-8 and TRBJ2-7, with D perhaps matching TRBD2 (7 bases). The ends were cut back, 5 bases at V and 7 bases at J, with 21 bases in the middle. Germline V lookup: CDR1 SGHVS, CDR2 FQNEAQ. CDR3 length: 15 amino acids. CDR3 sequence: CASSLGGGGSREQYF. The CDR3 DNA reads as TGTGCCAGCAGCCTCGGGGGCGGGGGTTCTCGGGAGCAGTACTTC.

The chain combines TRBV4-1 with TRBJ2-1, with D unresolved. Germline assignment: CDR1 MGHRA and CDR2 YSYEKL. V shed 0 bases and J shed 5 bases, with 11 bases lying between them. This CDR3 region has 15 residues. The CDR3, as DNA: TGCGCCAGCAGCCAAGATCAACGGGTGGACAATGAGCAGTTCTTC. This translates into CASSQDQRVDNEQFF.

The V and J genes are TRBV29-1 and TRBJ2-7, with D unclear. Germline V lookup: CDR1 SQVTM, CDR2 ANQGSEA. The CDR3 runs to 15 residues. Trimming shortened V by 7 bases and J by 2 bases, and 21 bases separated the two germline ends. The CDR3 nucleotides are TGCAGCGATTTGACGAGGCGAAGATGTCCCTACGAGCAGTACTTC. It yields the protein CSDLTRRRCPYEQYF.

The gene calls are TRBV18 and TRBJ2-1, with D possibly TRBD1 on 5 matching bases. The CDR3 has 14 residues. The germline V gene has CDR1 KGHSH and CDR2 LQKENI. V shed 4 bases and J shed 9 bases, with 16 bases lying between them. Here the CDR3 reads CASSLYRSESEQFF. The CDR3 DNA sequence: TGTGCCAGCTCACTTTACAGGTCGGAGAGTGAGCAGTTCTTC.

The genes are TRBV7-2 and TRBJ2-3; 8 nucleotides align to TRBD2. Germline loops: CDR1 SGHTA, CDR2 FQGNSA. The ends lost 5 bases at V and 2 bases at J; junction bases unmatched: 9. This CDR3 spans 16 amino acids. CDR3 nucleotide sequence: TGTGCCAGCAGCCCCCGGCCACTAGCGGCCACAGATACGCAGTATTTT. It encodes CASSPRPLAATDTQYF.

This clone was detected a few times. The rearrangement joins TRBV10-3 to TRBJ2-3; D might be TRBD2 (6 bases). This CDR3 region has 14 residues. Germline V lookup: CDR1 ENHRY, CDR2 SYGVKD. Trimming took off 2 bases at V and 8 bases at J, with 14 bases between the two ends. The CDR3 spells CAISEPRKGGTQYF. The CDR3 DNA sequence: TGTGCCATCAGTGAGCCCCGGAAGGGAGGTACGCAGTATTTT.

This clone was seen repeatedly, ten times or more. The rearrangement uses TRBV2 and TRBJ1-2; D remains unclear. The CDR3 loop spans 12 amino acids. Germline CDR1 and CDR2: SNHLY and FYNNEI. Trimming took off 6 bases at V and 1 base at J, with 6 bases between the two ends. CDR3 protein: CASSEYNYGYTF. In DNA form, the CDR3 reads TGTGCCAGCAGCGAGTATAACTATGGCTACACCTTC.

The V call is TRBV9, the J call TRBJ2-7; 15 bases line up with TRBD2. With V trimmed by 4 bases and J by 6 bases, 8 bases remained unmatched. Germline V gene data show CDR1 as SGDLS and CDR2 as YYNGEE. The CDR3 covers 16 residues. As DNA, the CDR3 is TGTGCCAGCAGCCGCGTTGGGACTAGCGGGAGGCGCGAGCAGTACTTC. The encoded protein is CASSRVGTSGRREQYF.

J is TRBJ1-6 and V is TRBV11-3; perhaps TRBD1 as D (6 bases). Between the trimmed V and J ends, which lost 5 bases and 10 bases, there was a span of 9 bases. The CDR3 sequence is 12 residues long. The germline V gene encodes CDR1 SGHNT and CDR2 YENEEA. DNA of the CDR3: TGTGCCAGCAGCCCCGACAGGTCACCCCTCCACTTT. Its translation: CASSPDRSPLHF. The variable domain in full, completed from reference TRBV11-3 and TRBJ1-6, reads EAGVVQSPRYKIIEKKQPVAFWCNPISGHNTLYWYLQNLGQGPELLIRYENEEAVDDSQLPKDRFSAERLKGVDSTLKIQPAELGDSAVYLCASSPDRSPLHFGNGTRLTVT.

This clone was observed a few times. The V gene is TRBV2, the J gene TRBJ2-7, with TRBD1 as a possible D gene (5 bases). V was clipped by 5 bases and J by 2 bases, with 7 bases between them. This CDR3 has 12 amino acids. Germline V gives CDR1 SNHLY, CDR2 FYNNEI. CDR3 DNA: TGTGCCAGCAGTTGGGGCCCCTACGAGCAGTACTTC. The encoded protein is CASSWGPYEQYF.

The chain combines TRBV5-3 with TRBJ2-7, with a tentative D call TRBD2 (5 bases). TRBV5-3 is labeled an ORF, and its function is uncertain. Between the trimmed V and J ends, which lost 0 bases and 3 bases, there was a span of 13 bases. CDR3 length equals 15 residues. CDR3 residues: CARSLARGTHYEQYF. As DNA, the CDR3 is TGTGCCAGAAGCTTGGCCCGGGGAACCCACTACGAGCAGTACTTC.

The chain combines TRBV18 with TRBJ2-7; the match to TRBD1 covers 7 bases. Germline CDR1 is KGHSH and CDR2 is LQKENI. The CDR3 covers 14 residues. The V gene end was trimmed by 4 bases and the J gene end by 2 bases; junction bases not matched to a gene: 5. CDR3 loop: CASSRTGGTYEQYF. The DNA for the CDR3 is TGTGCCAGCTCACGGACAGGAGGCACCTACGAGCAGTACTTC.

V gene TRBV5-6 combines with J gene TRBJ2-3; maybe TRBD2 (6 bases). V lost 0 bases, J lost 3 bases, and 8 bases lay in between. Germline values: CDR1 SGHDT, CDR2 YYEEEE. There are 14 residues in the CDR3. The chain's CDR3 is CASSLVSGTDTQYF. In nucleotides, the CDR3 is TGTGCCAGCAGCTTGGTTAGCGGAACAGATACGCAGTATTTT. Looking up the rest from reference TRBV5-6 and TRBJ2-3 gives the full variable domain: DAGVTQSPTHLIKTRGQQVTLRCSPKSGHDTVSWYQQALGQGPQFIFQYYEEEERQRGNFPDRFSGHQFPNYSSELNVNALLLGDSALYLCASSLVSGTDTQYFGPGTRLTVL.

J is TRBJ2-1 and V is TRBV28, with TRBD1 matching 9 bases. The trim removed 3 bases at V and 3 bases at J, leaving 3 bases unmatched. This CDR3 comprises 15 residues. Germline V CDR1 and CDR2: MDHEN, SYDVKM. CDR3 DNA: TGTGCCAGCAGTTTTTTGGACAGGGGCTACAATGAGCAGTTCTTC. Translated: CASSFLDRGYNEQFF.

The chain recombines TRBV5-6 with TRBJ1-5; 9 nucleotides line up with TRBD1. The CDR3 totals 16 residues. V trimming: 3 bases; J trimming: 1 base; junction bases outside the gene matches: 5. Germline V gene sequence: CDR1 SGHDT, CDR2 YYEEEE. The chain's CDR3 is CASSSGTGLSNQPQHF. The CDR3 DNA sequence: TGTGCCAGCAGCTCCGGGACAGGGTTGAGCAATCAGCCCCAGCATTTT.

This chain joins TRBV6-5 and TRBJ2-2; possibly TRBD1 for D (6 bases). This CDR3 has 14 amino acids. V dropped 3 bases and J dropped 6 bases, with 11 bases sitting between them. The V gene's germline CDR1 is MNHEY and CDR2 SVGAGI. In DNA, the CDR3 is TGTGCCAGCAGTTATACAACAGGGTCCGGGGAGCTGTTTTTT. Translated, it gives CASSYTTGSGELFF.